Here is one T cell receptor (beta chain) with its context. Primers included in the PCR were 60 Vbeta and 13 Jbeta primers. The protocol was immunoSEQ multiplex PCR, while the TCRdb copy is restricted to in-frame clones and leaves out a portion. The data contain over 100,000 clones, approximately 69% of them singletons. In germline, CDR1 is LNHDA, CDR2 SQIVND (reference sequence). The CDR3 contains 15 residues. J gave up 5 bases and V 8 bases, and 8 bases lay outside the gene matches. This record belongs to a study of cytomegalovirus exposure and HLA in healthy donors. The TCR comes from a man aged 40-50 years in good health and CMV-seropositive. The chain recombines TRBV19 with TRBJ2-2; TRBD1 agrees at 10 bases. Material for sequencing was PBMCs. CDR3 sequence reads: CASWGQGLGTGELFF. The CDR3 nucleotides are TGTGCCAGTTGGGGACAGGGGTTGGGTACCGGGGAGCTGTTTTTT.